The next 8 T cell receptor beta chains were all read from a single sample in a study of blood T cells in healthy people across ages. A second PCR of 7 to 11 cycles used a sample-barcoded 5' primer and a J-beta primer mix. Via MiXCR, TCRdb re-called the 5' RACE reads, giving one row per CDR3 protein. The data contain 500,000 to 600,000 distinct CDR3 sequences, roughly 28% of them singletons. Sequencing input: blood. The receptors originated from a woman in her seventies in good health.

The chain couples TRBV20-1 to TRBJ2-1, with D unclear. The CDR3 covers 12 residues. The V gene lost 3 bases and the J gene lost 8 bases, with 11 bases spanning the gap. Germline V gives CDR1 DFQATT, CDR2 SNEGSKA (reference sequence). CDR3 residues: CSASVGTDEQFF. In DNA form, the CDR3 reads TGCAGTGCTAGCGTGGGCACCGATGAGCAGTTCTTC.

This chain links TRBV25-1 with TRBJ2-2; D not resolved. V lost 5 bases and J lost 5, with 12 bases in between. The germline gives CDR1 MGHDK, CDR2 SYGVNS. The CDR3 runs to 14 residues. CDR3 protein: CASSPLYRTGELFF. In nucleotides, the CDR3 is TGTGCCAGCAGTCCCCTTTATAGAACCGGGGAGCTGTTTTTT.

This clonotype occurred a few times. The rearrangement joins TRBV20-1 to TRBJ2-5; the D is unclear. Per the germline V gene, CDR1 is DFQATT and CDR2 is SNEGSKA (reference sequence). The CDR3 runs 12 residues. The ends were cut back, 3 bases at V and 2 bases at J, with 7 bases in the middle. This CDR3 reads CSARALQETQYF. The CDR3 DNA reads TGCAGTGCTAGGGCCTTACAAGAGACCCAGTACTTC.

The chain recombines TRBV20-1 with TRBJ2-4; 7 nucleotides align to TRBD2. V was pared by 3 bases and J by 2 bases, with 10 bases of the junction left unmatched. This CDR3 region has 16 residues. Germline CDR1 reads DFQATT; CDR2 reads SNEGSKA (reference sequence). The CDR3 DNA reads TGCAGTGCTAGCATTACTGGCGGGGGAACCAAAAACATTCAGTACTTC. Protein product: CSASITGGGTKNIQYF.

V and J are TRBV7-2 and TRBJ1-6; D uncertain. V was shortened by 4 bases and J by 8 bases, with 9 bases between the two germline ends. The CDR3 totals 13 residues. Germline V lookup: CDR1 SGHTA, CDR2 FQGNSA. The CDR3 DNA follows: TGTGCCAGCAGCTCGCCAAACGATTCACCCCTCCACTTT. This codes for CASSSPNDSPLHF.

V usage is TRBV3-1 and J usage is TRBJ2-1; perhaps D is TRBD1 or TRBD2 (6 bases each). Trimming removed 7 bases from V and 4 bases from J, with 11 bases in between. This CDR3 spans 13 amino acids. The germline V gene encodes CDR1 LGHDT and CDR2 YNNKEL (reference sequence). CDR3 DNA sequence: TGTGCCAGCATCGGGGGACAATACAATGAGCAGTTCTTC. Translation: CASIGGQYNEQFF.

The V and J genes are TRBV6-5 and TRBJ1-1; tentatively, D is TRBD1 (5 bases). Germline-derived CDR1 and CDR2 are MNHEY and SVGAGI. V was clipped by 6 bases and J by 4 bases, with 12 bases between them. CDR3 length: 13 residues. As DNA, the CDR3 is TGTGCCAGCAGGTTGATAGGGGTCACTGAAGCTTTCTTT. Residues: CASRLIGVTEAFF.

The rearrangement links TRBV6-1 to TRBJ2-5; 10 nucleotides agree with TRBD1. The ends lost 3 bases at V and 4 bases at J; junction bases unmatched: 11. The CDR3 spans 17 residues. Germline CDR1 MNHNS, CDR2 SASEGT. Here the CDR3 DNA reads TGTGCCAGCAGTGACGGGACAGGGGCCTTGACAAGAGAGACCCAGTACTTC. It codes for CASSDGTGALTRETQYF.